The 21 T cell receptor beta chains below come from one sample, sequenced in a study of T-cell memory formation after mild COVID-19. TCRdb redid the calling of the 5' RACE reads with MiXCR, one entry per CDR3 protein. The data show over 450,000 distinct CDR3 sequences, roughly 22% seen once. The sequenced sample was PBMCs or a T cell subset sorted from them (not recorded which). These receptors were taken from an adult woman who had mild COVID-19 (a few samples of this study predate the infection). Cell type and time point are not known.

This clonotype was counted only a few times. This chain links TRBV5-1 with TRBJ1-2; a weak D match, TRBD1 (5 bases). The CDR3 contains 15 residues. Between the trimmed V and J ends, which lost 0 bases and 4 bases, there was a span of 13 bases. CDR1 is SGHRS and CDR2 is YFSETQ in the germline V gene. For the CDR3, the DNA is TGCGCCAGCAGCTTGGAAGGCAGGGATGGCTATGGCTACACCTTC. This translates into CASSLEGRDGYGYTF. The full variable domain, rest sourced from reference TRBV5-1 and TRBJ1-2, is KAGVTQTPRYLIKTRGQQVTLSCSPISGHRSVSWYQQTPGQGLQFLFEYFSETQRNKGNFPGRFSGRQFSNSRSEMNVSTLELGDSALYLCASSLEGRDGYGYTFGSGTRLTVV.

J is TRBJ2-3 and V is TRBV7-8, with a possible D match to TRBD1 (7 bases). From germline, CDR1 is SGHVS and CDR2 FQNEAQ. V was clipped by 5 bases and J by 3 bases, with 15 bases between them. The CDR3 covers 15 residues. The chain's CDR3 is CASSPSGGWTDTQYF. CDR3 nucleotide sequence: TGTGCCAGCAGCCCGTCAGGGGGGTGGACAGATACGCAGTATTTT. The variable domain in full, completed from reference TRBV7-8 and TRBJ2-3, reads GAGVSQSPRYKVAKRGQDVALRCDPISGHVSLFWYQQALGQGPEFLTYFQNEAQLDKSGLPSDRFFAERPEGSVSTLKIQRTQQEDSAVYLCASSPSGGWTDTQYFGPGTRLTVL.

The CDR3 protein is CASSDSNTEAFF. The CDR3 coding sequence is TGTGCCAGCAGTGATTCTAACACTGAAGCTTTCTTT. This sequence joins TRBV2 and TRBJ1-1, with D uncertain. The V end lost 3 bases, the J end lost 2 bases, and 4 bases lay between the germline ends. From germline, CDR1 is SNHLY and CDR2 FYNNEI. The CDR3 is 12 residues long.

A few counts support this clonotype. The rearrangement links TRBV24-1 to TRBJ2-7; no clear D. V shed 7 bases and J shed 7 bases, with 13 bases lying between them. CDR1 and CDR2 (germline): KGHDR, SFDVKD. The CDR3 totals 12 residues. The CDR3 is CATSAPTGEQYF. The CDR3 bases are TGTGCCACCAGCGCACCAACCGGGGAGCAGTACTTC.

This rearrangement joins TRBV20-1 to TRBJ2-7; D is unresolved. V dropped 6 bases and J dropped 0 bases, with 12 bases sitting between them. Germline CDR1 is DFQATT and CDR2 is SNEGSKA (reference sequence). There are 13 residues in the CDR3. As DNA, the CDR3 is TGCAGTGCGGCCTCCCCTTACTCCTACGAGCAGTACTTC. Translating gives CSAASPYSYEQYF.

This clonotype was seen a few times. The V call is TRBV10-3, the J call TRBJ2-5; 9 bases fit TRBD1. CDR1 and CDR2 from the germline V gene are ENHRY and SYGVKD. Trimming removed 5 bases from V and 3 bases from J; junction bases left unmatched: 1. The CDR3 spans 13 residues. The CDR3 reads CAISRDREETQYF. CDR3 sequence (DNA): TGTGCCATCAGTCGGGACAGGGAAGAGACCCAGTACTTC.

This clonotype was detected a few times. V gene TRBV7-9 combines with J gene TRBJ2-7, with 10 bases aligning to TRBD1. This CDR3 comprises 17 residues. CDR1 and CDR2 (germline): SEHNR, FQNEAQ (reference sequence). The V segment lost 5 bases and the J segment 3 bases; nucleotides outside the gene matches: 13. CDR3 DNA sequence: TGTGCCAGCAGCCATGCCCCCGGGACAGGGGTTGACTACGAGCAGTACTTC. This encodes CASSHAPGTGVDYEQYF.

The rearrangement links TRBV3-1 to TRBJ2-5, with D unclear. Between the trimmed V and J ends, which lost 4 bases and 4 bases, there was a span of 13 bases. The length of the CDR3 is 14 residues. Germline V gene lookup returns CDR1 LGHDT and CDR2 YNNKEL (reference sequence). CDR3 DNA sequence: TGTGCCAGCAGCCCGCGGCAGGAGCGAGAGACCCAGTACTTC. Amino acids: CASSPRQERETQYF.

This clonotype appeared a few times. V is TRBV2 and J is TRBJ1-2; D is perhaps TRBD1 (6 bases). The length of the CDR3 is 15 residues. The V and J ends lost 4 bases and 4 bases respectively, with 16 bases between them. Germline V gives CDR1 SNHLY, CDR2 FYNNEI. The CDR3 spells CASSVSGVLIYGYTF. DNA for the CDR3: TGTGCCAGCAGTGTATCAGGGGTCTTGATCTATGGCTACACCTTC.

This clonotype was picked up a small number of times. The CDR3 is CASSLGGKDEQFF. The DNA for the CDR3 is TGTGCCAGCAGCCTTGGTGGGAAGGATGAGCAGTTCTTC. The gene calls are TRBV7-9 and TRBJ2-1; no definite D call. The V and J ends lost 5 bases and 8 bases respectively, with 13 bases between them. This CDR3 is 13 amino acids long. From germline, CDR1 is SEHNR and CDR2 FQNEAQ (reference sequence).

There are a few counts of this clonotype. DNA for the CDR3: TGTGCCAGCAGCCCTGACAGGGGTGATTCACCCCTCCACTTT. Its translation is CASSPDRGDSPLHF. The chain uses TRBV7-2 and TRBJ1-6, with 8 nucleotides matching TRBD1. The CDR3 covers 14 residues. The germline V gene has CDR1 SGHTA and CDR2 FQGNSA. Trimming cost V 5 bases and J 8 bases; bases outside gene matches: 5.

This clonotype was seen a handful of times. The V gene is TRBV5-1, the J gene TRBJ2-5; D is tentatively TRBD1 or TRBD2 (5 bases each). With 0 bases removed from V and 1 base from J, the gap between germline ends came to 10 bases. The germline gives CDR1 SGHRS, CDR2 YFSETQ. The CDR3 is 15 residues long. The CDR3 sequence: CASSLVGTAQETQYF. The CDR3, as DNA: TGCGCCAGCAGCTTGGTCGGGACGGCCCAAGAGACCCAGTACTTC.

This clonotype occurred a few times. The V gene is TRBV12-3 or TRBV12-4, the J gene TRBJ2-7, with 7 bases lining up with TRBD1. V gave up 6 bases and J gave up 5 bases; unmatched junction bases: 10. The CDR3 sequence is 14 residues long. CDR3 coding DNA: TGTGCCAGCAGCCTTGCGACAGGGCCCGACGAGCAGTACTTC. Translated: CASSLATGPDEQYF.

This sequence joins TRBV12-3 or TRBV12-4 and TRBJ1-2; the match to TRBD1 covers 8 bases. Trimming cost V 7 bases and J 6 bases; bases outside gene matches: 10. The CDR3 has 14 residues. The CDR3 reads CASNPRTGPHGYTF. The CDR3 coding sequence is TGTGCCAGCAACCCCCGGACAGGGCCACATGGCTACACCTTC.

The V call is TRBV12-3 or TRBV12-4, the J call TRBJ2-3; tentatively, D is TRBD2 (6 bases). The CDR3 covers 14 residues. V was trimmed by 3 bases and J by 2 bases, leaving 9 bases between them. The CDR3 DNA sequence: TGTGCCAGCAGTTTCGGGACTTACACAGATACGCAGTATTTT. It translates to CASSFGTYTDTQYF.

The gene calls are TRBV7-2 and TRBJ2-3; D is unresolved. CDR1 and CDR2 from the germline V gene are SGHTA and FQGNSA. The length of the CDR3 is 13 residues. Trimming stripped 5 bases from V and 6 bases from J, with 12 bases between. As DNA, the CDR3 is TGTGCCAGCAGCGACATGCCCCACGATACGCAGTATTTT. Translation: CASSDMPHDTQYF.

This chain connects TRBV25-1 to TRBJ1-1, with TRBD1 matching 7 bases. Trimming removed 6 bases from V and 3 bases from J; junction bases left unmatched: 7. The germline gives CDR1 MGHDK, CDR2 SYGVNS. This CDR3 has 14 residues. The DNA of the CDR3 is TGTGCCAGCAGACACAGGGGCTGGGACACTGAAGCTTTCTTT. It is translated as CASRHRGWDTEAFF.

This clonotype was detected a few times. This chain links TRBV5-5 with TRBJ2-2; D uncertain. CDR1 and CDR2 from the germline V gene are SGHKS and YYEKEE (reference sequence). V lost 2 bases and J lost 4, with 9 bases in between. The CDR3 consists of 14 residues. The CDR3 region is CASSLGRVTGELFF. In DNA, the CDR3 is TGTGCCAGCAGCTTAGGCCGTGTCACCGGGGAGCTGTTTTTT.

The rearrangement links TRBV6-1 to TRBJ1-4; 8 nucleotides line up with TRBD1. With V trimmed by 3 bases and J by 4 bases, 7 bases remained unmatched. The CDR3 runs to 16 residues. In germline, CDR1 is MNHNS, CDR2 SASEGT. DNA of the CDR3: TGTGCCAGCAGTGATCTAACAGGACAGGGTAATGAAAAACTGTTTTTT. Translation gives CASSDLTGQGNEKLFF.

CDR3 residues: CASSQDHPRGLSPLHF. The CDR3 coding sequence is TGTGCCAGCAGCCAAGATCATCCCAGGGGGCTATCACCCCTCCACTTT. This chain connects TRBV4-2 to TRBJ1-6; 8 bases agree with TRBD1. Looked up from germline, CDR1 is LGHNA and CDR2 is YNFKEQ. Trimming cost V 0 bases and J 10 bases; bases outside gene matches: 8. The CDR3 is 16 amino acids.

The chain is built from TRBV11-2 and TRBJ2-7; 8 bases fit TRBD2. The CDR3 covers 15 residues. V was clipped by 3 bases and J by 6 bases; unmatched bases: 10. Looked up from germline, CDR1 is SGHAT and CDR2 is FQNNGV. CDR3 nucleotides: TGTGCCAGCAGCTTGTCTCCGTACCGGGGGGGCGAGCAGTACTTC. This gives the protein CASSLSPYRGGEQYF.